A single sample gave rise to the 22 T cell receptor beta chains below, sequenced in a study of blood T cell repertoires in COVID-19. Some clones are missing from TCRdb's copy, which holds only in-frame ones; the method was immunoSEQ multiplex PCR. The sample has 350,000 to 450,000 clones, more than 75% seen once; the top ten hold 2% to 2.5%. Material for sequencing was peripheral blood. The source of these receptors is a woman aged 55-75 years with COVID-19, enrolled during active disease.

The rearrangement joins TRBV15 to TRBJ2-7; a weak D match, TRBD1 (6 bases). The V end lost 0 bases, the J end lost 3 bases, and 9 bases lay between the germline ends. Per germline, CDR1 LNHNV and CDR2 YYDKDF (reference sequence). The CDR3 consists of 14 residues. The CDR3 region is CATSREGTNYEQYF. The CDR3 region has the DNA TGTGCCACCAGCAGAGAGGGGACAAACTACGAGCAGTACTTC.

The chain carries TRBV6-5 and TRBJ2-2; 8 nucleotides agree with TRBD2. The CDR3 runs to 16 residues. In germline, CDR1 is MNHEY, CDR2 SVGAGI. V trimming: 2 bases; J trimming: 6 bases; junction bases outside the gene matches: 8. Here the CDR3 reads CASSYGLAGRSGELFF. CDR3 sequence (DNA): TGTGCCAGCAGTTACGGACTAGCCGGTCGGTCCGGGGAGCTGTTTTTT.

Worth noting for this clone: Sequence at one end of the junction differs from germline and may be a read error. The chain carries TRBV6-1 and TRBJ2-3; tentative D call: TRBD2 (6 bases). From germline, CDR1 is MNHNS and CDR2 SASEGT. The CDR3 runs to 14 residues. DNA for the CDR3: TGTGCCAGCAGAGAAGGCGGGGGCACAGATACGCAGTATTTT. Translating gives CASREGGGTDTQYF.

This rearrangement joins TRBV19 to TRBJ2-3; TRBD2 is a possible D gene (7 bases). The germline gives CDR1 LNHDA, CDR2 SQIVND (reference sequence). This CDR3 spans 13 amino acids. V was cut by 4 bases and J by 5 bases, with 10 bases left in between. CDR3 loop: CASSNREGDTQYF. In DNA, the CDR3 is TGTGCCAGTAGTAACAGGGAGGGAGATACGCAGTATTTT.

The chain combines TRBV5-1 with TRBJ1-1; D is possibly TRBD1 (5 bases). CDR3 length equals 14 residues. Trimming pared 4 bases from V and 8 bases from J, leaving 18 bases between. CDR1 is SGHRS and CDR2 is YFSETQ in the germline V gene. This CDR3 reads CASSGRVQGGEAFF. DNA for the CDR3: TGCGCCAGCAGCGGGAGGGTCCAGGGCGGCGAAGCTTTCTTT.

The V and J genes are TRBV28 and TRBJ1-4, with 8 positions matching TRBD1. The CDR3 extends over 17 amino acids. CDR1 and CDR2 from the germline V gene are MDHEN and SYDVKM. After removal of 10 bases from V and 0 bases from J, the junction contained 13 bases not matched to a gene. CDR3 bases: TGTGCCATCAGGACAGGGTTAAGGGGTGCAACTAATGAAAAACTGTTTTTT. This sequence encodes CAIRTGLRGATNEKLFF.

The V gene is TRBV2, the J gene TRBJ1-1; D is perhaps TRBD1 (5 bases). This CDR3 spans 15 amino acids. Germline assignment: CDR1 SNHLY and CDR2 FYNNEI. Deletions cut 6 bases from V and 0 bases from J, with 14 bases between. As DNA, the CDR3 is TGTGCCAGCAGGCACGAGGGACTGCTGAACACTGAAGCTTTCTTT. Its translation: CASRHEGLLNTEAFF.

This sequence joins TRBV7-3 and TRBJ2-3, with D possibly being TRBD2 (7 bases). This CDR3 region has 15 residues. CDR1 and CDR2 from the germline V gene are SGHTA and FQGTGA. The V and J ends lost 4 bases and 4 bases respectively, with 15 bases between them. CDR3 amino acids: CASSYLGGQADTQYF. The CDR3 DNA is TGTGCCAGCAGCTACCTGGGGGGGCAAGCAGATACGCAGTATTTT.

The CDR3 protein is CASTIRSGGTDTQYF. In DNA, the CDR3 is TGTGCCAGCACCATAAGGAGCGGGGGGACAGATACGCAGTATTTT. The gene calls are TRBV3-1 (or the pseudogene TRBV3-2) and TRBJ2-3; TRBD2 matches 9 bases. Germline CDR1 and CDR2: LGHDT and YNNKEL (reference sequence). Trimming removed 7 bases from V and 3 bases from J; junction bases left unmatched: 8. This CDR3 contains 15 residues.

J is TRBJ2-3 and V is TRBV7-9; possibly TRBD1 for D (6 bases). CDR1 is SEHNR, CDR2 FQNEAQ, per germline (reference sequence). The ends were cut back, 1 base at V and 7 bases at J, with 15 bases in the middle. The CDR3 has 15 residues. The CDR3 spells CASSLGGRGVNTQYF. The CDR3, as DNA: TGTGCCAGCAGCTTAGGAGGCAGGGGAGTAAATACGCAGTATTTT.

The rearrangement links TRBV13 to TRBJ2-4, with 12 bases lining up with TRBD2. This CDR3 region has 19 residues. Per the germline V gene, CDR1 is PRHDT and CDR2 is FYEKMQ (reference sequence). The V gene end was trimmed by 1 base and the J gene end by 0 bases; junction bases not matched to a gene: 7. CDR3 in DNA: TGTGCCAGCAGCTTAGATTCTAGCGGGGGGGCTGGAGCCAAAAACATTCAGTACTTC. Translating gives CASSLDSSGGAGAKNIQYF.

This chain uses TRBV5-8 with TRBJ1-2, with 8 bases aligning to TRBD1. The length of the CDR3 is 15 residues. Germline V gives CDR1 SGHTS, CDR2 YDEGEE. The J segment lost 3 bases and the V segment lost 5 bases, leaving 9 bases of the junction unmatched. The CDR3 here is CASRDRTGRHYGYTF. For the CDR3, the DNA is TGTGCCAGCAGAGATCGGACAGGGCGGCACTATGGCTACACCTTC.

The V gene is TRBV5-1, the J gene TRBJ2-1, with no clear D. Germline V gene sequence: CDR1 SGHRS, CDR2 YFSETQ. The CDR3 is 12 residues long. Trimming cost V 4 bases and J 5 bases, with 7 bases left between them. DNA for the CDR3: TGCGCCAGCAGCGGGCTTAACAATGAGCAGTTCTTC. Protein: CASSGLNNEQFF.

The rearrangement joins TRBV7-2 to TRBJ1-5, with 11 bases aligning to TRBD1. The CDR3 loop spans 15 amino acids. CDR1 SGHTA and CDR2 FQGNSA come from the germline V gene. V shed 5 bases, J shed 1 base, and the junction held 1 base outside the gene matches. This CDR3 is CASSRDRGSNQPQHF. In DNA, the CDR3 is TGTGCCAGCAGCCGGGACAGGGGGAGCAATCAGCCCCAGCATTTT. The variable domain in full, completed from reference TRBV7-2 and TRBJ1-5, reads GAGVSQSPSNKVTEKGKDVELRCDPISGHTALYWYRQSLGQGLEFLIYFQGNSAPDKSGLPSDRFSAERTGGSVSTLTIQRTQQEDSAVYLCASSRDRGSNQPQHFGDGTRLSIL.

The V call is TRBV29-1, the J call TRBJ2-3; the D is unclear. The CDR3 is 11 amino acids. Trimming pared 4 bases from V and 3 bases from J, leaving 5 bases between. Germline CDR1 and CDR2: SQVTM and ANQGSEA. CDR3 sequence: CSVARTDTQYF. As DNA, the CDR3 is TGCAGCGTTGCGCGTACAGATACGCAGTATTTT.

The rearrangement links TRBV29-1 to TRBJ2-1; D gene unclear. V shed 4 bases and J shed 4 bases, with 11 bases lying between them. CDR3 size: 13 residues. The germline V gene has CDR1 SQVTM and CDR2 ANQGSEA. CDR3 in amino acids: CSVVADTYNEQFF. The DNA of the CDR3 is TGCAGCGTTGTTGCAGACACTTACAATGAGCAGTTCTTC.

The V call is TRBV6-5, the J call TRBJ1-5, with 8 bases that match TRBD1. Germline V gene lookup returns CDR1 MNHEY and CDR2 SVGAGI. The CDR3 is 14 residues long. Trimming at V came to 6 bases and at J to 11 bases, leaving 12 bases not matched to a gene. The CDR3 nucleotides are TGTGCCAGCAGGCAAGGACAGGGACTAACGGCCCAGCATTTT. Translating gives CASRQGQGLTAQHF.

The chain links TRBV6-4 to TRBJ1-2; the match to TRBD1 covers 9 bases. The germline V gene has CDR1 MRHNA and CDR2 SNTAGT. V shed 1 base and J 4 bases; nucleotides not matched to a gene: 16. This CDR3 comprises 19 residues. DNA of the CDR3: TGTGCCAGCAGTGACTTCCCCTTACTCCGGGACAGGGAGGCCTATGGCTACACCTTC. It encodes CASSDFPLLRDREAYGYTF.

This sequence joins TRBV7-9 and TRBJ1-2; 7 bases match TRBD1. Germline CDR1 is SEHNR and CDR2 is FQNEAQ (reference sequence). CDR3 length: 15 amino acids. Losses at the gene ends were 4 bases for V and 0 bases for J; bases not matched to a gene: 5. The CDR3 loop reads CASSSGTATNYGYTF. The CDR3, as DNA: TGTGCCAGCAGCTCCGGGACAGCCACTAACTATGGCTACACCTTC.

Points on this clone: A single base separates this from a much larger clone, so it may be a read error. J is TRBJ1-1 and V is TRBV7-6, with D unresolved. Looked up from germline, CDR1 is SGHVS and CDR2 is FNYEAQ. V lost 1 base and J lost 0, with 3 bases in between. There are 13 residues in the CDR3. CDR3 sequence: CASSLDMNTEAFF. DNA for the CDR3: TGTGCCAGCAGCTTAGACATGAACACTGAAGCTTTCTTT. Full variable domain (missing parts from reference TRBV7-6 and TRBJ1-1): GAGVSQSPRYKVTKRGQDVALRCDPISGHVSLYWYRQALGQGPEFLTYFNYEAQQDKSGLPNDRFSAERPEGSISTLTIQRTEQRDSAMYRCASSLDMNTEAFFGQGTRLTVV.

This clone was seen a single time. The rearrangement links TRBV7-2 to TRBJ1-1; the D gene is possibly TRBD1 (5 bases). This CDR3 region has 15 residues. The V end lost 5 bases, the J end lost 5 bases, and 18 bases lay between the germline ends. Germline CDR1 reads SGHTA; CDR2 reads FQGNSA. The CDR3 sequence is CASSLVSGFGTEAFF. CDR3 nucleotide sequence: TGTGCCAGCAGCCTAGTTTCAGGGTTCGGAACTGAAGCTTTCTTT.

This clone was counted only a few times. The rearrangement uses TRBV19 and TRBJ1-1, with a possible D match to TRBD1 (6 bases). Between the trimmed V and J ends, which lost 4 bases and 1 base, there was a span of 13 bases. The CDR3 loop spans 15 amino acids. The germline V gene has CDR1 LNHDA and CDR2 SQIVND (reference sequence). CDR3 protein: CASSTVGGANTEAFF. The CDR3 nucleotides are TGTGCCAGTAGTACGGTGGGGGGGGCGAACACTGAAGCTTTCTTT.